This T cell receptor beta chain appears in the sequencing data of a study of blood T cell repertoires in COVID-19. Study-level background: PBMCs, B-cell-depleted T cells, or T cells were the source of the cDNA or gDNA that made up the material.

Germline V CDR1 and CDR2: SGHDT, YYEEEE. Trimming took 5 bases from V and 1 from J; bases not matched to a gene: 9. This CDR3 has 16 residues. In the original processing: Quantification of nucleated cells was approximated via reference gene primer amplification. Profiled with immunoSEQ multiplex PCR; TCRdb holds only in-frame clones, not every one. The V and J calls and clone size come from that table; D and trimming were worked out from the DNA. This sample carries around 290,000 clones, about 88% of them seen once, and the ten largest clones take 13%. The chain is built from TRBV5-6 and TRBJ1-2; 9 bases fit TRBD1. This TCR came from a woman aged 70-85 years with COVID-19, enrolled during active disease. The sequencing input was peripheral blood. CDR3 DNA: TGTGCCAGCAGGGGACAGGGCCAATCCTTTAACTATGGCTACACCTTC. It specifies CASRGQGQSFNYGYTF.